The clone carrying this T cell receptor (beta chain) was seen only a few times. As yet, its antigen is unknown. The data were taken from a study of response to subunit inactivated influenza vaccine. CDR3 length: 14 residues. Trimming took 3 bases from V and 2 from J, leaving 9 bases between them. Germline loops: CDR1 LGHNA, CDR2 YSLEER. Study-wide points: The study's authors posited that every seasonal influenza vaccination enlists few new T cells.

From the RT-PCR reads, TCRdb called clonotypes with MiXCR, one entry per CDR3 protein. The sample has 500,000 to 600,000 distinct CDR3 sequences; about 15% are singletons. The TCR originated in a man in his fifties or sixties who received an inactivated influenza vaccine. Sequencing used CD4+ T cells sorted from PBMCs, obtained less than 30 months after vaccination. The genes are TRBV4-3 and TRBJ2-3; D is undetermined. CDR3 in amino acids: CASSQWANTDTQYF. The CDR3 DNA is TGCGCCAGCAGCCAGTGGGCTAACACAGATACGCAGTATTTT.